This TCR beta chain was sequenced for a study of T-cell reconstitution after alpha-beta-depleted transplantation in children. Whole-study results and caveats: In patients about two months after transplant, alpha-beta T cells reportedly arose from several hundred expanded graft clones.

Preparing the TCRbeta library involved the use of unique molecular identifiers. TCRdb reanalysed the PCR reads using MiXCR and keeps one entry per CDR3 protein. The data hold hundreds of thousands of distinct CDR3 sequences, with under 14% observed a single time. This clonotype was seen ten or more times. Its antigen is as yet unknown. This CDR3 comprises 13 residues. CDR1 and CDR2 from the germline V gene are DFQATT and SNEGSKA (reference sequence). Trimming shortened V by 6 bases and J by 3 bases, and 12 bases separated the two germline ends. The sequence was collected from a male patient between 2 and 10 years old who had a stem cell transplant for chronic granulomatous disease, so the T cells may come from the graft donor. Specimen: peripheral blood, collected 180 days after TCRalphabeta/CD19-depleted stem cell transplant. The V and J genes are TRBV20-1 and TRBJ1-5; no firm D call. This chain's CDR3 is CSAPGPFNQPQHF. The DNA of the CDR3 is TGCAGTGCCCCCGGGCCTTTCAATCAGCCCCAGCATTTT.